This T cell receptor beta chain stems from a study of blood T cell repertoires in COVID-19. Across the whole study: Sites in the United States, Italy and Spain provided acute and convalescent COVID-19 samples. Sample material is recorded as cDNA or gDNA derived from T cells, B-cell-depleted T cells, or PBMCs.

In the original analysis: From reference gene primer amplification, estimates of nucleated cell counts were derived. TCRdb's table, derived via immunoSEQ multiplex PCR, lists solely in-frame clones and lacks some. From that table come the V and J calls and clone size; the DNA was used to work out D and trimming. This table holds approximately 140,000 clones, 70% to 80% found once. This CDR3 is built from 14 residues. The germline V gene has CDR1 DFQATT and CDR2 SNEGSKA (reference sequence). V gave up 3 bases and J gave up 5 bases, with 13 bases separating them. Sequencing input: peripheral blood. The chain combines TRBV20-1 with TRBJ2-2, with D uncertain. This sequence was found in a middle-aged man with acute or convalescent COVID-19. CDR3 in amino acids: CSASLSARTGELFF. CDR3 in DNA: TGCAGTGCTAGTTTGTCGGCGCGGACCGGGGAGCTGTTTTTT.